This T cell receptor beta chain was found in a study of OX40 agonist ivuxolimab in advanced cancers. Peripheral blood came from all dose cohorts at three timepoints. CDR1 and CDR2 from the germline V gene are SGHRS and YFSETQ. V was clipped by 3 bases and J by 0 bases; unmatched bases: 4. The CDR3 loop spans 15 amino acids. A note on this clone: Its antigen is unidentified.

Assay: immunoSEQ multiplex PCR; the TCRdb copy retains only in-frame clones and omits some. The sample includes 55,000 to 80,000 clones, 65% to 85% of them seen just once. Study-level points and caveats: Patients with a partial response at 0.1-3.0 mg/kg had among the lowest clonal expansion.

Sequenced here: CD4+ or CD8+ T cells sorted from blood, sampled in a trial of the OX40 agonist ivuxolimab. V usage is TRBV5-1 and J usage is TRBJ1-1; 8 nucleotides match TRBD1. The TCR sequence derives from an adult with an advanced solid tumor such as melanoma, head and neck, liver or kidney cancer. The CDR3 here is CASSSWTGMNTEAFF. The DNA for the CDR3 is TGCGCCAGCAGCTCCTGGACAGGGATGAACACTGAAGCTTTCTTT.